This TCR beta chain was obtained from a study of human T cells and chemical hapten exposure. Trimming took off 3 bases at V and 4 bases at J, with 7 bases between the two ends. CDR1 is LNHDA, CDR2 SQIVND, per germline (reference sequence). CDR3 size: 13 residues. Time point specified: patch test 3, about 24 weeks after DPC sensitization. Treatment in this sample: therapeutic diphenylcyclopropenone sensitization with weekly scalp DPC. TCRdb re-called the RACE reads through MiXCR, storing one row per CDR3 protein. The table lists approximately 97,000 distinct CDR3 sequences, 25% to 35% of them singletons, with 10% in the top ten.

Material: whole blood, obtained in connection with sensitization to the hapten diphenylcyclopropenone (DPC). The rearrangement links TRBV19 to TRBJ1-5; D gene uncertain. This receptor was identified in a man aged 35 to 55 with alopecia areata. Some clones in this sample may be carry-over from other donors' samples. CDR3 sequence: CASSMVGNQPQHF. CDR3 bases: TGTGCCAGTAGTATGGTCGGTAATCAGCCCCAGCATTTT.